The clone carrying this T cell receptor (beta chain) was seen a handful of times. The sample originates from a study of control samples from healthy donors and cancer patients. Clones were read by immunoSEQ multiplex PCR, and TCRdb kept only the in-frame ones, dropping some. The sample includes tens of thousands of clones, roughly 80% of them seen just once. The specimen sequenced was blood. The sequence was obtained from a man in his forties or fifties in good health.

The CDR3 sequence is CASSQYEAGYGYTF. In DNA, the CDR3 is TGTGCCAGCAGCCAATACGAAGCGGGTTATGGCTACACCTTC. The J gene is TRBJ1-2, the V gene TRBV21-1. TRBV21-1 is a recognized pseudogene. CDR3 length: 14 amino acids.